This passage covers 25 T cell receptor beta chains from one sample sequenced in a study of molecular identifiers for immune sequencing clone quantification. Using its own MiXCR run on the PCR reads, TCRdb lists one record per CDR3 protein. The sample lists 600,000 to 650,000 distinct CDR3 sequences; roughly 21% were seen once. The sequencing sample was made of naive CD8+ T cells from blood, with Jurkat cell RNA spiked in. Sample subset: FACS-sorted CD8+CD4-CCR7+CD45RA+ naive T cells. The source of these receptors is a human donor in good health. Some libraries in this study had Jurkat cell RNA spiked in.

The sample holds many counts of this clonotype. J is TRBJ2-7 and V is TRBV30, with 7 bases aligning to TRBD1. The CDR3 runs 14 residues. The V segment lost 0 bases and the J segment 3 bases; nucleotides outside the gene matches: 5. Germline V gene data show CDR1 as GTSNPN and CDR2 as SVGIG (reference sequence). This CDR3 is CAWSVLGTDYEQYF. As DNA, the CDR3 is TGTGCCTGGAGTGTACTGGGGACAGACTACGAGCAGTACTTC.

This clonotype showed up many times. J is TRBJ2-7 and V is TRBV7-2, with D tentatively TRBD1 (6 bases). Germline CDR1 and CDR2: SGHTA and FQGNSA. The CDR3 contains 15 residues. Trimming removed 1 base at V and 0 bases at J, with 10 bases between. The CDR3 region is CASSLEWTDSYEQYF. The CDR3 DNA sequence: TGTGCCAGCAGCTTAGAGTGGACAGACTCCTACGAGCAGTACTTC.

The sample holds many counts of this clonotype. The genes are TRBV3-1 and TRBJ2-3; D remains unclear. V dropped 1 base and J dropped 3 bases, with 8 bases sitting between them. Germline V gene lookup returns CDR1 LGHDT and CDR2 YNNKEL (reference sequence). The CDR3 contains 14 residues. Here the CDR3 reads CASSQVQGTDTQYF. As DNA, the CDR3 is TGTGCCAGCAGCCAAGTTCAAGGAACAGATACGCAGTATTTT.

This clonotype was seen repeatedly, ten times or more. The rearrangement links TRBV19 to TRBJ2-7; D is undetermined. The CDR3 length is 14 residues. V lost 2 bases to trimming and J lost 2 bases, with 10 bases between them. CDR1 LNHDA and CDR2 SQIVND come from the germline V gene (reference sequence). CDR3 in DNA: TGTGCCAGTAGTATACTCTACCCAGCCTACGAGCAGTACTTC. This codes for CASSILYPAYEQYF.

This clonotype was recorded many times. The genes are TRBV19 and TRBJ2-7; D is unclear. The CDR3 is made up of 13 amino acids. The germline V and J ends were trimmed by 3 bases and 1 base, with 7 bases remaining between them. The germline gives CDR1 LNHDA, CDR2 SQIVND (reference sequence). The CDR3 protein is CASSMTFSYEQYF. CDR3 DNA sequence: TGTGCCAGTAGTATGACATTTTCCTACGAGCAGTACTTC.

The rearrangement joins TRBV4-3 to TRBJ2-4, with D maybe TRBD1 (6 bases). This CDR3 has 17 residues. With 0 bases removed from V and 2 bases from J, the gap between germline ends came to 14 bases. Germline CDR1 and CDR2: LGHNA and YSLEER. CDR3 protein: CASSQDKSQGPKNIQYF. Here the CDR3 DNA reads TGCGCCAGCAGCCAAGATAAATCACAGGGCCCCAAAAACATTCAGTACTTC.

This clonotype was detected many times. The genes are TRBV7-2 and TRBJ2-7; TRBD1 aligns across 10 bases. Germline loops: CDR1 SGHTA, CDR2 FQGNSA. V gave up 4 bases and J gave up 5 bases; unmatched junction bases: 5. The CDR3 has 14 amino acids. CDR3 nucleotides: TGTGCCAGCAGCTCCGGGACAGGGGTCGACGAGCAGTACTTC. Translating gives CASSSGTGVDEQYF.

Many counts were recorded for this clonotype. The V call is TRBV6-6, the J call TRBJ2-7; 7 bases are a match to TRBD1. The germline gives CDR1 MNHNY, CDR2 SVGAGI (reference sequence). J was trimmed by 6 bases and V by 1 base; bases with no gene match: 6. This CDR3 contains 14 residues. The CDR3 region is CASSYWGQSSEQYF. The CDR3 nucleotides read TGTGCCAGCAGTTACTGGGGACAGTCTTCCGAGCAGTACTTC.

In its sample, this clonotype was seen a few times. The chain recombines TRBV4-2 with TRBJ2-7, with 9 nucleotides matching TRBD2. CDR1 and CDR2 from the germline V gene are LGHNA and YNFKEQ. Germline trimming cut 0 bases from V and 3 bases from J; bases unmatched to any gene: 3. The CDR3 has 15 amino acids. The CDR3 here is CASSQELAGHYEQYF. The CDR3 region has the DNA TGTGCCAGCAGCCAAGAACTAGCGGGCCACTACGAGCAGTACTTC.

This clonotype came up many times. The chain's CDR3 is CASSSQGADQETQYF. CDR3 nucleotides: TGTGCCAGCAGCTCACAGGGGGCGGACCAAGAGACCCAGTACTTC. The V gene is TRBV5-8, the J gene TRBJ2-5; 9 bases are a match to TRBD1. This CDR3 is built from 15 residues. V dropped 3 bases and J dropped 0; count of bases not matched to a gene: 3. Germline V gene data show CDR1 as SGHTS and CDR2 as YDEGEE.

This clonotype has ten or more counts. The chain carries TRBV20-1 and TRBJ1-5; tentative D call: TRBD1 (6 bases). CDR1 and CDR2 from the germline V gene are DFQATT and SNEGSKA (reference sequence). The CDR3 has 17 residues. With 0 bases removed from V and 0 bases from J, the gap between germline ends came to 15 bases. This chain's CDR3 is CSARESWDKISNQPQHF. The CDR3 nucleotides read TGCAGTGCTAGAGAGTCTTGGGACAAGATTAGCAATCAGCCCCAGCATTTT.

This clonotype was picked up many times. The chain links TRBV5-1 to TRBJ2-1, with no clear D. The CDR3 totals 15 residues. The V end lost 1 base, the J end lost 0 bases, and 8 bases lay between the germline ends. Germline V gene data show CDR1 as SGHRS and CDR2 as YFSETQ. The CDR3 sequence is CASSLLSGSYNEQFF. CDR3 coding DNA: TGCGCCAGCAGCTTGCTATCCGGCTCCTACAATGAGCAGTTCTTC.

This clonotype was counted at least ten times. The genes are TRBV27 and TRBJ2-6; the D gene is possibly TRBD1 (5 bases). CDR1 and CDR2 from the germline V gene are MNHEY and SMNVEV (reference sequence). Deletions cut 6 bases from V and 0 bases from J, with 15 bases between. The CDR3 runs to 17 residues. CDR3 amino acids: CASSRTSVRSGANVLTF. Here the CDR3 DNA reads TGTGCCAGCAGCCGGACATCCGTACGCTCTGGGGCCAACGTCCTGACTTTC.

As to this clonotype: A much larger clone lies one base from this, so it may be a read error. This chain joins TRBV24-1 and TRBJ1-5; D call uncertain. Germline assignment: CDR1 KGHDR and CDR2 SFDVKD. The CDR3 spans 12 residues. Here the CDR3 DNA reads TGTGCCACCAGTGACGGAAATCGGCCCCAGCATTTT. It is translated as CATSDGNRPQHF.

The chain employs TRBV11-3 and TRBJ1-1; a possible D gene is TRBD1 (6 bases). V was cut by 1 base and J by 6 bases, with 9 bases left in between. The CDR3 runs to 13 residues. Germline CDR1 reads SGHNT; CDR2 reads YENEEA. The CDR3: CASSLGHRAEAFF. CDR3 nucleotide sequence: TGTGCCAGCAGCTTAGGTCACAGGGCTGAAGCTTTCTTT.

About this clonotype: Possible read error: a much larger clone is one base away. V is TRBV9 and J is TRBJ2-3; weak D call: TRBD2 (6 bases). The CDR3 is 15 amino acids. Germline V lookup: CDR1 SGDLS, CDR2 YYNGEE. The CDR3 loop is CASSISGSYTDMQYF. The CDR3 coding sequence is TGTGCCAGCAGCATTAGCGGATCCTACACAGATATGCAGTATTTT.

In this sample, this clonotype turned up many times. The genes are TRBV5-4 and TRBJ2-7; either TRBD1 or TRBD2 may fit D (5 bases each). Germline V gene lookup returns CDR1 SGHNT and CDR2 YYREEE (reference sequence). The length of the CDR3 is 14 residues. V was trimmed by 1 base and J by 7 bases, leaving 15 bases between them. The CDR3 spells CASSLLGPSGEQYF. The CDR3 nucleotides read TGTGCCAGCAGCTTGCTGGGACCGTCGGGAGAGCAGTACTTC.

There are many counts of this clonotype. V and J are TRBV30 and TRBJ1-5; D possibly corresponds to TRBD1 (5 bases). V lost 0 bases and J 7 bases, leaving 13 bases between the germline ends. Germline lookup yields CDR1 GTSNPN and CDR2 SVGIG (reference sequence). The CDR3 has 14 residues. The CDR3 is CAWSVGAGIQPQHF. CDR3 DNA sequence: TGTGCCTGGAGTGTAGGGGCAGGGATACAGCCCCAGCATTTT.

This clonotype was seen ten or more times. The CDR3 DNA follows: TGCGCCAGCAGCGGTGGTTTGGGGCTCACTGAAGCTTTCTTT. It translates to CASSGGLGLTEAFF. This sequence joins TRBV5-1 and TRBJ1-1, with a weak D call TRBD1 (5 bases). The V gene's germline CDR1 is SGHRS and CDR2 YFSETQ. Between the trimmed V and J ends, which lost 4 bases and 4 bases, there was a span of 14 bases. This CDR3 is 14 amino acids long.

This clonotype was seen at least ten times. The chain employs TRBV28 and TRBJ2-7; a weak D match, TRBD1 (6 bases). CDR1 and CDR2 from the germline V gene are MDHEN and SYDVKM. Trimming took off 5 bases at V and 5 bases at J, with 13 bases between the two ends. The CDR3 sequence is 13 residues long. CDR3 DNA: TGTGCCAGCAGTCCCGGGACAACCCACGAGCAGTACTTC. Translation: CASSPGTTHEQYF.

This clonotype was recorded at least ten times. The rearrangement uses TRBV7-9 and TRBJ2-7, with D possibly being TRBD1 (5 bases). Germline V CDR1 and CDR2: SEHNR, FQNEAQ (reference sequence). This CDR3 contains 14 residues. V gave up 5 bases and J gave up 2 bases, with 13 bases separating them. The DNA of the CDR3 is TGTGCCAGCAGCCCAGTCCAAGGGGCCTACGAGCAGTACTTC. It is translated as CASSPVQGAYEQYF.

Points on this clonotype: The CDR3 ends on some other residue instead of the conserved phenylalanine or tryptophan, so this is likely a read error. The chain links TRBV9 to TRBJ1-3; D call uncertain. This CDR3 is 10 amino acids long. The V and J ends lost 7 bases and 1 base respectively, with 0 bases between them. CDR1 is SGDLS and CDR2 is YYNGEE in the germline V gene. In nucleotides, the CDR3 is TGTGCCAGCTCTGGAAACACCATATATCTT. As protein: CASSGNTIYL.

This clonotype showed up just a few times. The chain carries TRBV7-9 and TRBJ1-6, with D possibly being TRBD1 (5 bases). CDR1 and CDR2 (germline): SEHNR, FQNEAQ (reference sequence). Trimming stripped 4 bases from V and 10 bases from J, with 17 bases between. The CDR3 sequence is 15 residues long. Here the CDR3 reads CASSWDYGGYSPLHF. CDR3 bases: TGTGCCAGCAGCTGGGACTATGGGGGTTACTCACCCCTCCACTTT.

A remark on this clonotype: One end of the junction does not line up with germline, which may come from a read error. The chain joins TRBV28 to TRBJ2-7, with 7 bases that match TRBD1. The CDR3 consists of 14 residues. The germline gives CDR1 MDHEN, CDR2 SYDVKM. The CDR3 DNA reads TGTGCCAGCAGTATGGGGACAGCTTTCTACAAGCAGTACTTC. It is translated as CASSMGTAFYKQYF.

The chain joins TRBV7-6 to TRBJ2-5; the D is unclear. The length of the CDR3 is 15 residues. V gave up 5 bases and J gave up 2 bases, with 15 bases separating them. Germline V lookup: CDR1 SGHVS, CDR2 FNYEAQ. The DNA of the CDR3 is TGTGCCAGCAGCCCCCATCAGGACGGACAAGAGACCCAGTACTTC. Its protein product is CASSPHQDGQETQYF.